The 4 T cell receptor beta chains below all came from one sample that was sequenced in a study of blood T cell repertoires in COVID-19. Clones were sequenced by immunoSEQ multiplex PCR, and TCRdb holds only the in-frame ones, with some missing. The data show roughly 76,000 clones, about 91% seen once. Sequences were obtained from peripheral blood. The receptors here all came from a woman aged 60-75 years with active COVID-19.

The CDR3 loop is CASSYGVAGLQETQYF. Written as DNA, the CDR3 is TGTGCCAGCAGCTACGGGGTAGCGGGCTTGCAAGAGACCCAGTACTTC. The chain carries TRBV7-9 and TRBJ2-5, with 7 bases lining up with TRBD2. Germline V gene data show CDR1 as SEHNR and CDR2 as FQNEAQ (reference sequence). V lost 4 bases to trimming and J lost 2 bases; unmatched junction nucleotides: 10. The CDR3 has 16 amino acids.

This chain joins TRBV11-2 and TRBJ1-6; 8 positions agree with TRBD1. The germline V gene encodes CDR1 SGHAT and CDR2 FQNNGV. The V segment lost 3 bases and the J segment 7 bases; nucleotides outside the gene matches: 5. The CDR3 runs to 15 residues. CDR3 region: CASSLPGQVNSPLHF. CDR3 coding DNA: TGTGCCAGCAGCTTGCCGGGACAGGTGAATTCACCCCTCCACTTT.

V and J are TRBV5-1 and TRBJ2-3; 7 bases fit TRBD2. Germline V gives CDR1 SGHRS, CDR2 YFSETQ. J was trimmed by 3 bases and V by 3 bases; bases with no gene match: 4. The CDR3 totals 14 residues. The CDR3 DNA is TGCGCCAGCAGCTGGGGGGACTATACAGATACGCAGTATTTT. This translates into CASSWGDYTDTQYF.

The chain recombines TRBV6-5 with TRBJ1-6; maybe TRBD1 (5 bases). The CDR3 is 14 residues long. Between the trimmed V and J ends, which lost 0 bases and 7 bases, there was a span of 7 bases. Germline lookup yields CDR1 MNHEY and CDR2 SVGAGI. The CDR3 DNA is TGTGCCAGCAGTTACTCCGCAGGGAATTCACCCCTCCACTTT. It specifies CASSYSAGNSPLHF.